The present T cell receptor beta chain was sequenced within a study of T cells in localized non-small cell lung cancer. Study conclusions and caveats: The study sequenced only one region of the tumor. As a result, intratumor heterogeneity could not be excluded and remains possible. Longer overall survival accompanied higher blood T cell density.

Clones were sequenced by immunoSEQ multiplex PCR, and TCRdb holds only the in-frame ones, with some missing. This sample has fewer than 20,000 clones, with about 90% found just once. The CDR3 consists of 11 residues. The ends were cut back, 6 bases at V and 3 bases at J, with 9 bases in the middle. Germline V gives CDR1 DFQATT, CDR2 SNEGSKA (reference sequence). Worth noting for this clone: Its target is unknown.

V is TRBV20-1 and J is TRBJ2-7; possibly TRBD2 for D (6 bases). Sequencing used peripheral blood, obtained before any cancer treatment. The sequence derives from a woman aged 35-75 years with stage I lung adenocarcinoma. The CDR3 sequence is CSAEGDYEQYF. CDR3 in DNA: TGCAGTGCGGAGGGAGACTACGAGCAGTACTTC.